This entry lists 28 T cell receptor beta chains sequenced from one sample in a study of blood T cell repertoires in COVID-19. Some clones are missing from TCRdb's copy, which holds only in-frame ones; the method was immunoSEQ multiplex PCR. In the table there are 90,000 to 120,000 clones, 89% of which are singletons. The specimen was peripheral blood. The receptors originated from a man aged 40-49 years with active or convalescent COVID-19.

The V and J genes are TRBV3-1 (or the pseudogene TRBV3-2) and TRBJ2-5, with 8 positions matching TRBD1. J lost 4 bases, V lost 4 bases, and 2 bases had no gene match. Germline loops: CDR1 LGHDT, CDR2 YNNKEL (reference sequence). This CDR3 has 13 amino acids. CDR3 in DNA: TGTGCCAGCAGCCTCGACAGGGGAGAGACCCAGTACTTC. Translating gives CASSLDRGETQYF.

The V gene is TRBV15, the J gene TRBJ2-5, with 8 bases lining up with TRBD1. Germline lookup yields CDR1 LNHNV and CDR2 YYDKDF (reference sequence). The CDR3 contains 16 residues. V dropped 1 base and J dropped 2; count of bases not matched to a gene: 6. The CDR3 DNA reads TGTGCCACCAGCAGAGGCCTAGGGACAGGACAAGAGACCCAGTACTTC. It codes for CATSRGLGTGQETQYF.

The chain carries TRBV11-2 and TRBJ2-2, with unresolved D. Germline CDR1 is SGHAT and CDR2 is FQNNGV. This CDR3 contains 15 residues. Trimming left V 4 bases short and J 2 bases short, with 11 bases between. The CDR3 sequence is CASSSSFQNTGELFF. CDR3 bases: TGTGCCAGCAGCTCTAGTTTTCAAAACACCGGGGAGCTGTTTTTT.

The genes are TRBV30 and TRBJ1-1; perhaps TRBD1 as D (5 bases). Trimming stripped 5 bases from V and 1 base from J, with 8 bases between. CDR1 is GTSNPN and CDR2 is SVGIG in the germline V gene (reference sequence). The CDR3 has 12 residues. The CDR3 protein is CAWDTGNTEAFF. CDR3 DNA: TGTGCCTGGGATACAGGGAACACTGAAGCTTTCTTT.

V and J are TRBV7-3 and TRBJ1-1; D gene ambiguous. The germline CDR1 and CDR2 sequences are SGHTA and FQGTGA. CDR3 size: 13 residues. Trimming left V 5 bases short and J 1 base short, with 8 bases between. This CDR3 reads CASSPDWNTEAFF. In DNA, the CDR3 is TGTGCCAGCAGCCCAGACTGGAACACTGAAGCTTTCTTT.

The J gene is TRBJ2-1, the V gene TRBV5-1, with D possibly matching TRBD1 (6 bases). This CDR3 is 15 amino acids long. V was cut by 5 bases and J by 0 bases, with 12 bases left in between. CDR1 SGHRS and CDR2 YFSETQ come from the germline V gene. The CDR3 DNA reads as TGCGCCAGCAGGGTACAGGGAAGCTCCTACAATGAGCAGTTCTTC. This codes for CASRVQGSSYNEQFF.

The chain employs TRBV18 and TRBJ1-1, with 10 bases lining up with TRBD1. V gave up 5 bases and J gave up 4 bases; unmatched junction bases: 7. The CDR3 has 15 residues. Germline V gene data show CDR1 as KGHSH and CDR2 as LQKENI. Here the CDR3 reads CASSKTGGGGTEAFF. The DNA for the CDR3 is TGTGCCAGCTCAAAGACAGGGGGCGGAGGCACTGAAGCTTTCTTT. Full variable domain (rest looked up from reference TRBV18 and TRBJ1-1): NAGVMQNPRHLVRRRGQEARLRCSPMKGHSHVYWYRQLPEEGLKFMVYLQKENIIDESGMPKERFSAEFPKEGPSILRIQQVVRGDSAAYFCASSKTGGGGTEAFFGQGTRLTVV.

The V call is TRBV10-3, the J call TRBJ2-7; 7 bases match TRBD1. From germline, CDR1 is ENHRY and CDR2 SYGVKD. V shed 11 bases and J 3 bases; nucleotides not matched to a gene: 13. The CDR3 covers 14 residues. CDR3 residues: CAAKGLTGDYEQYF. The CDR3 nucleotides read TGTGCCGCAAAGGGCCTTACAGGGGACTACGAGCAGTACTTC.

This rearrangement joins TRBV7-9 to TRBJ2-7; D is uncertain. The CDR3 covers 13 residues. Per the germline V gene, CDR1 is SEHNR and CDR2 is FQNEAQ (reference sequence). The V and J ends lost 5 bases and 2 bases respectively, with 10 bases between them. This chain's CDR3 is CASSPRMTYEQYF. The CDR3 nucleotides are TGTGCCAGCAGCCCCAGGATGACCTACGAGCAGTACTTC.

The V and J genes are TRBV4-3 and TRBJ1-2; TRBD1 agrees at 12 bases. Germline CDR1 is LGHNA and CDR2 is YSLEER. The CDR3 covers 14 residues. J was trimmed by 7 bases and V by 4 bases; bases with no gene match: 4. CDR3 nucleotides: TGCGCCAGCAGCCTCGGGACAGGGGGCTTTGGCTACACCTTC. It translates to CASSLGTGGFGYTF.

This rearrangement joins TRBV11-2 to TRBJ2-1, with D uncertain. Germline V lookup: CDR1 SGHAT, CDR2 FQNNGV. Trimming stripped 5 bases from V and 6 bases from J, with 17 bases between. This CDR3 has 15 residues. CDR3 sequence: CASSPELRPFNEQFF. In nucleotides, the CDR3 is TGTGCCAGCAGCCCGGAGCTAAGGCCATTCAATGAGCAGTTCTTC.

J is TRBJ2-3 and V is TRBV4-2; 11 nucleotides line up with TRBD2. Germline trimming cut 3 bases from V and 0 bases from J; bases unmatched to any gene: 5. The CDR3 length is 17 residues. Germline-derived CDR1 and CDR2 are LGHNA and YNFKEQ. Here the CDR3 reads CASSQAGTSGSTDTQYF. CDR3 DNA sequence: TGTGCCAGCAGCCAGGCCGGGACTAGCGGTAGCACAGATACGCAGTATTTT.

V is TRBV6-5 and J is TRBJ1-2; possible D gene TRBD1, 5 bases. Germline CDR1 and CDR2: MNHEY and SVGAGI. V lost 3 bases and J lost 3, with 14 bases in between. CDR3 length equals 15 residues. The CDR3 sequence is CASSYHGAPHYGYTF. CDR3 in DNA: TGTGCCAGCAGTTATCATGGGGCCCCCCACTATGGCTACACCTTC.

The CDR3 sequence is CATSPGQGSPNTGELFF. In nucleotides, the CDR3 is TGCGCCACCAGTCCGGGACAGGGGTCTCCGAACACCGGGGAGCTGTTTTTT. The rearrangement joins TRBV5-1 to TRBJ2-2; TRBD1 matches 10 bases. From germline, CDR1 is SGHRS and CDR2 YFSETQ. The CDR3 consists of 17 residues. V lost 9 bases to trimming and J lost 0 bases; unmatched junction nucleotides: 11.

V gene TRBV3-1 (or the pseudogene TRBV3-2) combines with J gene TRBJ2-1, with a tentative D call TRBD2 (7 bases). The germline V gene encodes CDR1 LGHDT and CDR2 YNNKEL (reference sequence). The CDR3 consists of 16 residues. Trimming removed 0 bases at V and 7 bases at J, with 16 bases between. The CDR3 is CASSQDYSGRGNEQFF. For the CDR3, the DNA is TGTGCCAGCAGCCAAGATTATTCAGGGAGGGGGAATGAGCAGTTCTTC.

This chain uses TRBV7-9 with TRBJ1-4; D is undetermined. The CDR3 loop spans 12 amino acids. Germline V CDR1 and CDR2: SEHNR, FQNEAQ (reference sequence). With 7 bases removed from V and 11 bases from J, the gap between germline ends came to 14 bases. CDR3 in amino acids: CASIRGEEKLFF. Here the CDR3 DNA reads TGTGCCAGCATCCGCGGGGAGGAGAAACTGTTTTTT.

This rearrangement joins TRBV7-2 to TRBJ2-7; TRBD2 is a possible D gene (5 bases). From germline, CDR1 is SGHTA and CDR2 FQGNSA. The CDR3 is 16 residues long. V shed 5 bases and J shed 1 base, with 18 bases lying between them. As DNA, the CDR3 is TGTGCCAGCAGCCAAGTAAGCGGAATTGGGTCCTACGAGCAGTACTTC. Encoded protein: CASSQVSGIGSYEQYF.

The chain employs TRBV5-1 and TRBJ1-5; D ambiguous. CDR1 and CDR2 (germline): SGHRS, YFSETQ. Trimming left V 0 bases short and J 0 bases short, with 7 bases between. This CDR3 comprises 15 residues. The CDR3 reads CASSLDGSSNQPQHF. CDR3 in DNA: TGCGCCAGCAGCTTGGATGGCAGTAGCAATCAGCCCCAGCATTTT.

The chain is built from TRBV10-3 and TRBJ2-7, with 11 bases aligning to TRBD1. The CDR3 runs to 17 residues. Germline V CDR1 and CDR2: ENHRY, SYGVKD. The V and J ends lost 4 bases and 0 bases, in that order; junction bases with no gene match: 8. DNA for the CDR3: TGTGCCATCAGTGGGACAGGGGGCTCTTTCAGCTCCTACGAGCAGTACTTC. Translated: CAISGTGGSFSSYEQYF.

This chain links TRBV6-1 with TRBJ1-2, with 7 bases aligning to TRBD1. Germline loops: CDR1 MNHNS, CDR2 SASEGT. This CDR3 has 12 residues. The V segment lost 8 bases and the J segment 3 bases; nucleotides outside the gene matches: 3. The CDR3 region has the DNA TGTGCCAGCGCCGGGACAGACTATGGCTACACCTTC. Its protein is CASAGTDYGYTF.

The gene calls are TRBV29-1 and TRBJ1-2, with 7 positions matching TRBD1. V shed 6 bases, J shed 8 bases, and the junction held 15 bases outside the gene matches. This CDR3 spans 14 amino acids. Germline V CDR1 and CDR2: SQVTM, ANQGSEA. The CDR3 here is CSVDIGTATRGYTF. CDR3 in DNA: TGCAGCGTCGATATCGGGACAGCTACTCGCGGCTACACCTTC.

This chain connects TRBV15 to TRBJ1-2; possible D gene TRBD1, 5 bases. Germline V gene sequence: CDR1 LNHNV, CDR2 YYDKDF (reference sequence). V shed 1 base and J shed 2 bases, with 8 bases lying between them. The length of the CDR3 is 14 residues. Here the CDR3 DNA reads TGTGCCACCAGCAGAGGCCCAGGGAACTATGGCTACACCTTC. It specifies CATSRGPGNYGYTF.

The chain has TRBV6-5 and TRBJ1-3, with D unresolved. V was pared by 5 bases and J by 0 bases, with 8 bases between. CDR3 length: 14 amino acids. Germline CDR1 MNHEY, CDR2 SVGAGI. DNA of the CDR3: TGTGCCAGCAGTCCAAACTTCTCTGGAAACACCATATATTTT. As protein: CASSPNFSGNTIYF.

The V call is TRBV7-8, the J call TRBJ2-1; 12 positions match TRBD2. J lost 6 bases, V lost 5 bases, and 5 bases had no gene match. The germline gives CDR1 SGHVS, CDR2 FQNEAQ. CDR3 length: 15 amino acids. In DNA, the CDR3 is TGTGCCAGCAGCCCCGGACTAGCGGGAATCAATGAGCAGTTCTTC. Its translation is CASSPGLAGINEQFF.

In regard to this clone: The same CDR3 is also encoded by other DNA sequences in this sample. The chain links TRBV4-3 to TRBJ1-1, with D maybe TRBD1 (5 bases). The CDR3 length is 14 residues. The germline gives CDR1 LGHNA, CDR2 YSLEER. V lost 0 bases and J lost 1, with 6 bases in between. This CDR3 reads CASSQEGGNTEAFF. The CDR3 DNA sequence: TGCGCCAGCAGCCAAGAGGGGGGGAACACTGAAGCTTTCTTT.

CDR3 loop: CASSPRQGSTEAFF. The CDR3 nucleotides are TGTGCCAGCTCACCCCGGCAGGGCAGCACTGAAGCTTTCTTT. The chain links TRBV18 to TRBJ1-1, with D possibly matching TRBD1 (5 bases). Germline CDR1 is KGHSH and CDR2 is LQKENI. The CDR3 contains 14 residues. The V end lost 3 bases, the J end lost 4 bases, and 12 bases lay between the germline ends.

The chain uses TRBV5-6 and TRBJ2-7; maybe TRBD1 (5 bases). V gave up 4 bases and J gave up 0 bases, with 11 bases separating them. The CDR3 runs 14 residues. The germline V gene encodes CDR1 SGHDT and CDR2 YYEEEE. As DNA, the CDR3 is TGTGCCAGCAGCGTCGCAGGGTTCTCCTACGAGCAGTACTTC. It translates to CASSVAGFSYEQYF.

The genes are TRBV27 and TRBJ2-3; 7 bases are shared with TRBD1. This CDR3 region has 14 residues. From germline, CDR1 is MNHEY and CDR2 SMNVEV (reference sequence). V was clipped by 5 bases and J by 6 bases; unmatched bases: 8. CDR3 sequence: CASSRGGSADTQYF. CDR3 coding DNA: TGTGCCAGCAGTCGAGGGGGCTCAGCGGATACGCAGTATTTT.